One T cell receptor (beta chain) is described in this entry. Its matching antigen is unknown. The sample originates from a study of shared clonotypes between healthy human individuals. Study-wide context: CD8 memory received one plate per donor, CD8 naive two, CD4 memory three and CD4 naive three. Study outcomes and limitations: An anticipated effect of sequencing depth on clonotype sharing among donors was recognized.

Germline V gene data show CDR1 as SGHAT and CDR2 as FQNNGV. The V end was cut by 5 bases, the J end by 3 bases, with 16 bases between. CDR3 length: 15 amino acids. Some clones are missing from TCRdb's copy, which holds only in-frame ones; the method was immunoSEQ multiplex PCR. The sample has about 710,000 clones, around 73% seen once. Source material: memory CD4+ T cells sorted from blood. Stated subset: CD45RA-negative fraction. The source is a woman in her thirties in good health. The chain has TRBV11-2 and TRBJ1-2, with a possible D match to TRBD1 (5 bases). CDR3 DNA sequence: TGTGCCAGCAGCAGCTCACCGGCGGGGCACTATGGCTACACCTTC. It specifies CASSSSPAGHYGYTF. Looking up the rest from reference TRBV11-2 and TRBJ1-2 gives the full variable domain: EAGVAQSPRYKIIEKRQSVAFWCNPISGHATLYWYQQILGQGPKLLIQFQNNGVVDDSQLPKDRFSAERLKGVDSTLKIQPAKLEDSAVYLCASSSSPAGHYGYTFGSGTRLTVV.